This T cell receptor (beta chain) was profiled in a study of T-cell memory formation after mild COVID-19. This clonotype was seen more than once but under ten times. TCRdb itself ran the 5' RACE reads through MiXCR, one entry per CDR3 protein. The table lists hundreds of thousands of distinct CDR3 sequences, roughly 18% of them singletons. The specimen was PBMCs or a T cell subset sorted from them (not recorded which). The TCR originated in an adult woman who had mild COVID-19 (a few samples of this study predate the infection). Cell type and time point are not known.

The CDR3 loop reads CASSQDRAGYNEQFF. The CDR3 DNA reads as TGTGCCAGCAGCCAGGACAGGGCGGGGTACAATGAGCAGTTCTTC. The chain links TRBV7-9 to TRBJ2-1; 8 bases are shared with TRBD1. Trimming at V came to 5 bases and at J to 4 bases, leaving 7 bases not matched to a gene. This CDR3 has 15 amino acids. Germline V gene data show CDR1 as SEHNR and CDR2 as FQNEAQ (reference sequence).